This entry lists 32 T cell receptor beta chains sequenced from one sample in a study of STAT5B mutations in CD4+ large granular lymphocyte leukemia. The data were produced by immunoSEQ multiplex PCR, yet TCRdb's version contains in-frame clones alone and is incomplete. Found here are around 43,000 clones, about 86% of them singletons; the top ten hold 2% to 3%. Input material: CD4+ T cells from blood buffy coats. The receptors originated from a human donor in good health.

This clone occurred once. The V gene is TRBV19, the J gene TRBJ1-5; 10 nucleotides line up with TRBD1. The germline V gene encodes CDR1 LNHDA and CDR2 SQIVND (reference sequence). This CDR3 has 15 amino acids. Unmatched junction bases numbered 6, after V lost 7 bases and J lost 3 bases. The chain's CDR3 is CASTLTGGPNQPQHF. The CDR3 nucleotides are TGTGCCAGTACCCTGACAGGGGGCCCCAATCAGCCCCAGCATTTT.

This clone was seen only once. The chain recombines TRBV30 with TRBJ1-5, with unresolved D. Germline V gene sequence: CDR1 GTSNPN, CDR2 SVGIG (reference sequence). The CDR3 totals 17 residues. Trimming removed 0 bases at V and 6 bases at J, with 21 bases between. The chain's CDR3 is CAWSVGVSVVKRQPQHF. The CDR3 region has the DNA TGTGCCTGGAGTGTTGGGGTAAGCGTCGTAAAACGTCAGCCCCAGCATTTT.

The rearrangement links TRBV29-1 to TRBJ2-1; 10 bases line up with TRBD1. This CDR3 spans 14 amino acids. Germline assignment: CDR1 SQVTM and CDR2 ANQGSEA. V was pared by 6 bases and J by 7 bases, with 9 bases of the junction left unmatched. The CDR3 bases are TGCAGCGTGGGTGGGACAGGGGTAACGAATGAGCAGTTCTTC. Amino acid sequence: CSVGGTGVTNEQFF.

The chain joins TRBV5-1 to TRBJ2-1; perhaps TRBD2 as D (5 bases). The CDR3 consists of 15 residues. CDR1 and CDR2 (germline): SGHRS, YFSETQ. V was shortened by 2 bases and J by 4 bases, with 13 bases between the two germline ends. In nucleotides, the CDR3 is TGCGCCAGCAGCTTTGCGCCGGAGGTTTACAATGAGCAGTTCTTC. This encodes CASSFAPEVYNEQFF.

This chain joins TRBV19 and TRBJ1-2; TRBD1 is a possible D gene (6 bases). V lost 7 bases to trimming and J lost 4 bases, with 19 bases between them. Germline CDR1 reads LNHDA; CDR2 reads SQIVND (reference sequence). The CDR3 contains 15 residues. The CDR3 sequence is CASTRGDSTSYGYTF. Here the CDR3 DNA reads TGTGCCAGTACCAGGGGAGACAGTACCTCCTATGGCTACACCTTC.

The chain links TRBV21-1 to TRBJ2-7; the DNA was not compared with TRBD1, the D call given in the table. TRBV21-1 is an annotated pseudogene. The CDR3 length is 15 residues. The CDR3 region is CASRFKQGAEIEQYF. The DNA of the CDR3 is TGTGCCAGCAGGTTTAAGCAGGGGGCGGAGATCGAGCAGTACTTC.

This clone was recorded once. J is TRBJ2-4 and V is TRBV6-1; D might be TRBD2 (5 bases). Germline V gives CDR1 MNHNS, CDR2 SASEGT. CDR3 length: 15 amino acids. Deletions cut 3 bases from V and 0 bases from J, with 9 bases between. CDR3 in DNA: TGTGCCAGCAGTGAGGACGGACTAGCCAAAAACATTCAGTACTTC. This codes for CASSEDGLAKNIQYF.

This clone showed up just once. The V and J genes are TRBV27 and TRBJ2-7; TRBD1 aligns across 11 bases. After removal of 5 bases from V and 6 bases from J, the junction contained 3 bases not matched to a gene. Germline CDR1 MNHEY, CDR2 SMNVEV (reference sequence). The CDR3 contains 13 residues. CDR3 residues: CASSRGQGAEQYF. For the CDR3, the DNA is TGTGCCAGCAGTAGAGGACAGGGGGCCGAGCAGTACTTC.

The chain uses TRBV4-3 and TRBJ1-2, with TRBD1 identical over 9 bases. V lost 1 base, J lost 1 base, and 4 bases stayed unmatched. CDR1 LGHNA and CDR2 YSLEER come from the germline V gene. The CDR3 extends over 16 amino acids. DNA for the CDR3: TGCGCCAGCAGCCAAGTTGGGACAGGGCTTAACTATGGCTACACCTTC. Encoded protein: CASSQVGTGLNYGYTF.

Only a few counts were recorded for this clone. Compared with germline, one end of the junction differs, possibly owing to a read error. CDR3 sequence: CASSLQGGNPEAFF. CDR3 bases: TGTGCCAGCAGCTTACAGGGGGGGAACCCTGAAGCTTTCTTT. V is TRBV7-9 and J is TRBJ1-1, with 7 nucleotides matching TRBD1. The V gene's germline CDR1 is SEHNR and CDR2 FQNEAQ (reference sequence). The CDR3 consists of 14 residues.

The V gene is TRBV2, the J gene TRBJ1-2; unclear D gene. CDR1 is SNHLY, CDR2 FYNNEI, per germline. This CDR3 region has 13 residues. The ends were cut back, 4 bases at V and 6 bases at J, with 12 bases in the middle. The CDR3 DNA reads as TGTGCCAGCAGTGCCAGGCCCAGTAATGGCTACACCTTC. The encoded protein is CASSARPSNGYTF.

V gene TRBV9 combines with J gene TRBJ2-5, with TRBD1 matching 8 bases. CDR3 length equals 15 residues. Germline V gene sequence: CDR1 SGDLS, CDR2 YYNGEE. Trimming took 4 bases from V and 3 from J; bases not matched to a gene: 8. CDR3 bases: TGTGCCAGCAGCCCCCGGCAGGGGGCGAAAGAGACCCAGTACTTC. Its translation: CASSPRQGAKETQYF.

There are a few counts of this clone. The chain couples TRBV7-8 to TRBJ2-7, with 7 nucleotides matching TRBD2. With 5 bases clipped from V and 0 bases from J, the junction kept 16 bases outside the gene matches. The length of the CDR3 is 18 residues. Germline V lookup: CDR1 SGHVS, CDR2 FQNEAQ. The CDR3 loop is CASSRGAPVAGASYEQYF. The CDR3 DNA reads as TGTGCCAGCAGCCGGGGTGCACCGGTAGCGGGTGCCTCCTACGAGCAGTACTTC.

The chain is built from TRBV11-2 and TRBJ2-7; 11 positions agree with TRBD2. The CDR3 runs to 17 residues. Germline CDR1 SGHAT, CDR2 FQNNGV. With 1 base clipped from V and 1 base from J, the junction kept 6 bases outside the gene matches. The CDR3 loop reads CASSLGTGTSGSYEQYF. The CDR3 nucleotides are TGTGCCAGCAGCTTAGGAACCGGGACTAGCGGATCCTACGAGCAGTACTTC.

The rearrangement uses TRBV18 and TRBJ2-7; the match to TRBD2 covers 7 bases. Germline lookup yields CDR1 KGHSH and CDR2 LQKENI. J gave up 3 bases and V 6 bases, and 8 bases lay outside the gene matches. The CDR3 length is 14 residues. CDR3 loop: CASSATSVDYEQYF. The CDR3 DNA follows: TGTGCCAGCTCCGCCACTAGCGTAGACTACGAGCAGTACTTC.

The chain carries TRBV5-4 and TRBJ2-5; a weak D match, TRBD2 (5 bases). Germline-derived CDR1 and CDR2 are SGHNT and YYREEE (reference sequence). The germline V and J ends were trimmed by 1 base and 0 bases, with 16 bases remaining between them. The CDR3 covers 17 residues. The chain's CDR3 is CASSLRVASGNQETQYF. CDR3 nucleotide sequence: TGTGCCAGCAGCTTGAGGGTAGCCAGCGGCAACCAAGAGACCCAGTACTTC. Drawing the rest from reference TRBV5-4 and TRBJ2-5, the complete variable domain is ETGVTQSPTHLIKTRGQQVTLRCSSQSGHNTVSWYQQALGQGPQFIFQYYREEENGRGNFPPRFSGLQFPNYSSELNVNALELDDSALYLCASSLRVASGNQETQYFGPGTRLLVL.

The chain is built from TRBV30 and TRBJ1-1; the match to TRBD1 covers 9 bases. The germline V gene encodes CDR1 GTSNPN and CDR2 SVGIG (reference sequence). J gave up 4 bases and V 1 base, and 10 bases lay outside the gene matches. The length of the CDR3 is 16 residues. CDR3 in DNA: TGTGCCTGGAGTGGGAGGGGACAGGGCTTCGGCACTGAAGCTTTCTTT. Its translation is CAWSGRGQGFGTEAFF.

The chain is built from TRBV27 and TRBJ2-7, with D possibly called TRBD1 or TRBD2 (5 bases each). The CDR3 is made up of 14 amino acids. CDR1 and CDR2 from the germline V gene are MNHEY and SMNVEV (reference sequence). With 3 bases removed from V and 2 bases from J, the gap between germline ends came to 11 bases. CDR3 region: CASSFRRGPYEQYF. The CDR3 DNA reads TGTGCCAGCAGTTTCCGCCGGGGACCCTACGAGCAGTACTTC.

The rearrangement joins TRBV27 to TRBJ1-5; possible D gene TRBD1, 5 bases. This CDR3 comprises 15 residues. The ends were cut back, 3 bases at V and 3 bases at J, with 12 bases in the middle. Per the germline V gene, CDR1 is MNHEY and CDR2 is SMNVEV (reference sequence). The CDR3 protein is CASSFGGAFNQPQHF. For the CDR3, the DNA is TGTGCCAGCAGTTTCGGTGGGGCTTTCAATCAGCCCCAGCATTTT.

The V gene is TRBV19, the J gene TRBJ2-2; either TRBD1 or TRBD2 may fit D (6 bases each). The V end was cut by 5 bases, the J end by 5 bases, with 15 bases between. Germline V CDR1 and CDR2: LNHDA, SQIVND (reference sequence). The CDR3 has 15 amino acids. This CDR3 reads CASSDPGAVTGELFF. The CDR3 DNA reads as TGTGCCAGTAGTGACCCGGGGGCTGTGACCGGGGAGCTGTTTTTT.

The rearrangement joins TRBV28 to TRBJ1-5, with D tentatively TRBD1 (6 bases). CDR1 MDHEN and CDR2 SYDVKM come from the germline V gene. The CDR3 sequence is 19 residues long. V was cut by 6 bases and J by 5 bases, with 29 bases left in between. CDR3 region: CASSLRGARGLRVYQPQHF. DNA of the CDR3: TGTGCCAGCAGCTTGAGGGGGGCGCGGGGCCTTAGGGTATATCAGCCCCAGCATTTT.

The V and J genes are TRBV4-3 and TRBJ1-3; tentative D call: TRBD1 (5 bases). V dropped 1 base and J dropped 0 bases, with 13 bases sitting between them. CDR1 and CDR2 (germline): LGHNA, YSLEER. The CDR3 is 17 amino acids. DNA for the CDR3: TGCGCCAGCAGCCAAGGGGGGAGGGGATTCTCTGGAAACACCATATATTTT. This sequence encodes CASSQGGRGFSGNTIYF.

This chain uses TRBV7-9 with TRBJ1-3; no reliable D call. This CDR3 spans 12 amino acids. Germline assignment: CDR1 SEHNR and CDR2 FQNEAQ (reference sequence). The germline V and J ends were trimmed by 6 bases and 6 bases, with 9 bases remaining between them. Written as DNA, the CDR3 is TGTGCCAGCAGTCCTGTGGTAAACACCATATATTTT. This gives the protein CASSPVVNTIYF.

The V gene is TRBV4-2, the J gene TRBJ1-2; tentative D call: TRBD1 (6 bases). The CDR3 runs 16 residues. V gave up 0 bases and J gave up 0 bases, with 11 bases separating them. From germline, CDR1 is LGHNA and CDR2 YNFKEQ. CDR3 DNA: TGTGCCAGCAGCCAAGATTCGGACAGAACTAACTATGGCTACACCTTC. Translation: CASSQDSDRTNYGYTF.

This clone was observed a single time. This CDR3 is CASSFTLNTEAFF. CDR3 nucleotide sequence: TGTGCCAGCAGCTTTACCCTGAACACTGAAGCTTTCTTT. J is TRBJ1-1 and V is TRBV7-2; D is uncertain. Trimming removed 3 bases from V and 0 bases from J, with 5 bases in between. The CDR3 is 13 residues long. From germline, CDR1 is SGHTA and CDR2 FQGNSA.

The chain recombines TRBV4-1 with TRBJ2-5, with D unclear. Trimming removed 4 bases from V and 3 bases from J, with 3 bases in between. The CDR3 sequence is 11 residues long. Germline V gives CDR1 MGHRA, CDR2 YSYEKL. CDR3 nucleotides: TGCGCCAGCAGCCGGGAAGAGACCCAGTACTTC. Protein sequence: CASSREETQYF.

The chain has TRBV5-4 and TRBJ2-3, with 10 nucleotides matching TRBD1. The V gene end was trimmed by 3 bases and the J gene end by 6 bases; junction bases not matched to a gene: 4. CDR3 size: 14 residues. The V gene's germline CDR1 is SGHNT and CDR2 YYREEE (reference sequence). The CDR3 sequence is CASSWDRGRDTQYF. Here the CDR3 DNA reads TGTGCCAGCAGCTGGGACAGGGGCAGGGATACGCAGTATTTT. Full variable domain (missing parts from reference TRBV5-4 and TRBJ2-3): ETGVTQSPTHLIKTRGQQVTLRCSSQSGHNTVSWYQQALGQGPQFIFQYYREEENGRGNFPPRFSGLQFPNYSSELNVNALELDDSALYLCASSWDRGRDTQYFGPGTRLTVL.

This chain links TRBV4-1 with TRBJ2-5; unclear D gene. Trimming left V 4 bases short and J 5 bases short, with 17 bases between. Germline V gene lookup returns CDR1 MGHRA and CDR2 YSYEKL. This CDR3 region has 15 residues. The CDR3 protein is CASSPAGDPRETQYF. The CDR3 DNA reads TGCGCCAGCAGCCCCGCCGGCGATCCCAGGGAGACCCAGTACTTC.

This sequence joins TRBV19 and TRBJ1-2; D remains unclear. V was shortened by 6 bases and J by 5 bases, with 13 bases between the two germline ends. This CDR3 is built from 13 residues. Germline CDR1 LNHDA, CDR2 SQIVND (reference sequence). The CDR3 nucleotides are TGTGCCAGTAGGATGCGCATCCCATATGGCTACACCTTC. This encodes CASRMRIPYGYTF. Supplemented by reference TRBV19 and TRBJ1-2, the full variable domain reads DGGITQSPKYLFRKEGQNVTLSCEQNLNHDAMYWYRQDPGQGLRLIYYSQIVNDFQKGDIAEGYSVSREKKESFPLTVTSAQKNPTAFYLCASRMRIPYGYTFGSGTRLTVV.

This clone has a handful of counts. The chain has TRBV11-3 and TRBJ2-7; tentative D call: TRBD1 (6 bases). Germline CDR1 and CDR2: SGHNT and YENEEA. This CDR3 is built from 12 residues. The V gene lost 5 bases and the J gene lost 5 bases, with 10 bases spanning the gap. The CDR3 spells CASSKQGDEQYF. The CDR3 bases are TGTGCCAGCAGCAAACAGGGCGACGAGCAGTACTTC.

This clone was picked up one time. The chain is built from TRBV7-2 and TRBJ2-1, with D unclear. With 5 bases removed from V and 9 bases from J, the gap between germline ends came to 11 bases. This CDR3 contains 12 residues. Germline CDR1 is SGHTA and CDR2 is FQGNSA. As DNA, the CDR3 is TGTGCCAGCAGCGGACCCGGTGGTGAGCAGTTCTTC. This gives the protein CASSGPGGEQFF.

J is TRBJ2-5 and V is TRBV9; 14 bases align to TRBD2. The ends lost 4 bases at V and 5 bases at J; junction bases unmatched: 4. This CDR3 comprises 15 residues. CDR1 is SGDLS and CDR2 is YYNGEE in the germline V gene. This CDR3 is CASSLTSGRVETQYF. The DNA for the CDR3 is TGTGCCAGCAGCCTGACTAGCGGGAGGGTTGAGACCCAGTACTTC.